Listed below are T cell receptor beta chains from one sample, sequenced in a study of OX40 agonist ivuxolimab in advanced cancers. Clones were sequenced by immunoSEQ multiplex PCR, and TCRdb holds only the in-frame ones, with some missing. The sample lists roughly 83,000 clones, around 85% seen once, with less than 9.5% in the top ten. The specimen was CD4+ or CD8+ T cells sorted from blood, collected in a trial of the OX40 agonist ivuxolimab. The receptors shown here come from an adult with an advanced solid tumor such as melanoma, head and neck, liver or kidney cancer. CDR3s include the opening cysteine and the closing phenylalanine or tryptophan.

CDR3 length	V gene	J gene	CDR3 protein
13	TRBV6-6	TRBJ1-4	CASSTGQGARSFF
15	TRBV6-5	TRBJ1-2	CASSYSGRVYYGYTF
14	TRBV6-5	TRBJ2-7	CASSYEGSPTSQYF
17	TRBV7-2	TRBJ2-3	CASSLGTSGGSTDTQYF
14	TRBV5-5	TRBJ1-5	CASSPWTVNQPQHF
17	TRBV5-1	TRBJ2-2	CASSLLPGQGITGELFF
14	TRBV19	TRBJ1-1	CASGMDAYGTEAFF
16	TRBV30	TRBJ1-2	CAWRVVGTLQSAGYTF
15	TRBV6-5	TRBJ2-7	CASSKLGIVSYEQYF
14	TRBV5-1	TRBJ2-2	CASSLVTAAGELFF
14	TRBV11-3	TRBJ1-2	CASSSGGANYGYTF
13	TRBV10-2	TRBJ1-6	CASSELPHSPLHF
15	TRBV6-1	TRBJ1-4	CASSGWTGGNEKLFF
11	TRBV6-6	TRBJ1-3	CASTSGNTIYF
15	TRBV9	TRBJ2-3	CASSVVASSTDTQYF
20	TRBV7-8	TRBJ2-3	CASSPPVGWRGERWGDTQYF
15	TRBV6-6	TRBJ1-1	CASSYSRLALTEAFF
15	TRBV2	TRBJ2-6	CASSEFIGGTNVLTF
15	TRBV30	TRBJ2-1	CAWSVGLAGGDEQFF
13	TRBV19	TRBJ2-7	CASSDGLRYEQYF
14	TRBV6-1	TRBJ1-1	CASSLRTGILQAFF
12	TRBV10-3	TRBJ1-6	CAISDRGSPLHF
14	TRBV7-8	TRBJ2-1	CASSGGTGSNEQFF
15	TRBV11-2	TRBJ1-6	CASSPRTGADSPLHF
16	TRBV14	TRBJ2-1	CASSRVFSGEYNEQFF
13	TRBV7-7	TRBJ2-1	CASSLTGTREQFF
14	TRBV7-2	TRBJ2-7	CASSLGGISYEQYF
11	TRBV18	TRBJ1-1	CASSLGTEAFF
11	TRBV28	TRBJ2-1	CASSPQVEQFF
15	TRBV10-2	TRBJ2-7	CASSEPRSVIYEQYF
12	TRBV7-9	TRBJ2-7	CASSFPKQQQYF
16	TRBV9	TRBJ2-3	CASSVVAGGKTDTQYF
17	TRBV30	TRBJ2-2	CAWSRTGGRFNTGELFF
14	TRBV18	TRBJ2-3	CASSPRVRTDTQYF
15	TRBV2	TRBJ1-4	CASIAQTGGYEKLFF
13	TRBV5-1	TRBJ2-7	CASSAGWGNEQYF
15	TRBV11-2	TRBJ2-6	CASSPGQAGANVLTF
14	TRBV7-2	TRBJ1-3	CASSLRQHRNTIYF
14	TRBV5-1	TRBJ2-7	CASSMSEYSYEQYF
14	TRBV2	TRBJ1-2	CASRTDSTNYGYTF
15	TRBV6-5	TRBJ1-4	CASRDTGTANLKLFF
14	TRBV7-2	TRBJ2-7	CASRSGGSLGEQYF
14	TRBV7-2	TRBJ2-3	CASSLQGSTDTQYF
14	TRBV9	TRBJ2-1	CASSVETGVNEQFF
12	TRBV9	TRBJ1-2	CASSEVGGGYTF
15	TRBV7-8	TRBJ1-2	CASSLGQGSIYGYTF
14	TRBV6-1	TRBJ2-7	CASSEFRPPYEQYF
16	TRBV2	TRBJ1-6	CASRGLEGSYNSPLHF
11	TRBV2	TRBJ2-3	CAAGQSDTQYF
15	TRBV14	TRBJ2-5	CASSPKTGAEETQYF
15	TRBV4-2	TRBJ2-2	CASSRVGGDTGELFF